These 3 T cell receptor beta chains came from one sample sequenced in a study of blood T cell repertoires in COVID-19. TCRdb's copy holds only in-frame clones and misses some; the assay was immunoSEQ multiplex PCR. Of approximately 220,000 clones in the sample, roughly 87% are singletons; the top ten hold approximately 2.8%. Material for sequencing was PBMCs or T cells enriched from blood (not recorded which). These receptors came from a woman in her 30s with acute COVID-19.

This sequence joins TRBV7-9 and TRBJ1-1, with a possible D match to TRBD1 (5 bases). Trimming shortened V by 5 bases and J by 1 base, and 14 bases separated the two germline ends. The CDR3 loop spans 15 amino acids. Germline lookup yields CDR1 SEHNR and CDR2 FQNEAQ (reference sequence). DNA for the CDR3: TGTGCCAGCAGCGCCCGGACAACTCAGAACACTGAAGCTTTCTTT. Translation gives CASSARTTQNTEAFF. Using reference TRBV7-9 and TRBJ1-1 for the parts outside the CDR3, the full variable domain is DTGVSQNPRHKITKRGQNVTFRCDPISEHNRLYWYRQTLGQGPEFLTYFQNEAQLEKSRLLSDRFSAERPKGSFSTLEIQRTEQGDSAMYLCASSARTTQNTEAFFGQGTRLTVV.

In this sample, this clone turned up a few times. The V gene is TRBV5-1, the J gene TRBJ1-6; D is unresolved. Germline V gene lookup returns CDR1 SGHRS and CDR2 YFSETQ. V was shortened by 4 bases and J by 10 bases, with 18 bases between the two germline ends. CDR3 length: 15 residues. The CDR3 sequence is CASSTSRGEQSPLHF. For the CDR3, the DNA is TGCGCCAGCAGCACGTCCCGGGGTGAACAGTCACCCCTCCACTTT.

The rearrangement links TRBV5-1 to TRBJ1-2, with 7 bases aligning to TRBD1. Germline assignment: CDR1 SGHRS and CDR2 YFSETQ. The CDR3 consists of 12 residues. V lost 4 bases, J lost 8 bases, and 5 bases stayed unmatched. The CDR3 protein is CASSGTGVGYTF. CDR3 DNA sequence: TGCGCCAGCAGCGGAACAGGGGTCGGCTACACCTTC.